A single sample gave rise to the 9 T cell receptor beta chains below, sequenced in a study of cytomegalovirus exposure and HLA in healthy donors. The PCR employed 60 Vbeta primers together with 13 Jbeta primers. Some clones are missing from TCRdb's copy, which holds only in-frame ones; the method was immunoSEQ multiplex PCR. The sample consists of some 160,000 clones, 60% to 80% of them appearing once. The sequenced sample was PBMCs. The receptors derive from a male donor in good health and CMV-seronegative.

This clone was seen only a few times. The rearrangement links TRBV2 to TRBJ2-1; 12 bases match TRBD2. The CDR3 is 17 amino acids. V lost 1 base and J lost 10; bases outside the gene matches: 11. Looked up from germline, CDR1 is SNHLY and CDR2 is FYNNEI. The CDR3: CASSEEVAGTSGPEQFF. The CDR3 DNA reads TGTGCCAGCAGTGAAGAGGTTGCGGGGACTAGCGGGCCCGAGCAGTTCTTC.

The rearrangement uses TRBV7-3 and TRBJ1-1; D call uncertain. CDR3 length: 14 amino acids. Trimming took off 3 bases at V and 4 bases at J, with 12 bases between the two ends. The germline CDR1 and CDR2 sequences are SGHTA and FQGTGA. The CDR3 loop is CASSFGLVGTEAFF. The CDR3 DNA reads TGTGCCAGCAGCTTTGGACTCGTCGGCACTGAAGCTTTCTTT.

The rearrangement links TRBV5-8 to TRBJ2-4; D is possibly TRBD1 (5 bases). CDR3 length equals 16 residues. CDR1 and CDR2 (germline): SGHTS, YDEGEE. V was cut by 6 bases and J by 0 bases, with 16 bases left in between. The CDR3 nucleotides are TGTGCCAGCACCGCCCGACAGATCCTAGCCAAAAACATTCAGTACTTC. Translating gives CASTARQILAKNIQYF.

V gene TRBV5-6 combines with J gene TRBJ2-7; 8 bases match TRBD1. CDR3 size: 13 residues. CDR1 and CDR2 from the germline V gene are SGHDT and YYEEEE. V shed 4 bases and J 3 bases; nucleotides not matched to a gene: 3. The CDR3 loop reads CASSTGQGYEQYF. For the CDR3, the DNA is TGTGCCAGCAGCACCGGACAGGGCTACGAGCAGTACTTC. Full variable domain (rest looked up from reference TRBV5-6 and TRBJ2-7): DAGVTQSPTHLIKTRGQQVTLRCSPKSGHDTVSWYQQALGQGPQFIFQYYEEEERQRGNFPDRFSGHQFPNYSSELNVNALLLGDSALYLCASSTGQGYEQYFGPGTRLTVT.

CDR3 amino acids: CASSPGQETGELFF. The CDR3 DNA reads as TGTGCCAGTAGCCCGGGACAGGAGACCGGGGAGCTGTTTTTT. The chain is built from TRBV19 and TRBJ2-2; 8 nucleotides align to TRBD1. Unmatched junction bases numbered 5, after V lost 6 bases and J lost 5 bases. The CDR3 covers 14 residues. The germline gives CDR1 LNHDA, CDR2 SQIVND (reference sequence).

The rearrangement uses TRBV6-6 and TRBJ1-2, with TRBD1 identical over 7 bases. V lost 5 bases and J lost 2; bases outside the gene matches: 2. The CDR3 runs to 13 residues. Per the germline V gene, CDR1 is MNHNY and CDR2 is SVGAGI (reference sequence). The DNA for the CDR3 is TGTGCCAGCAGTGCACAGGGGAACTATGGCTACACCTTC. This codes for CASSAQGNYGYTF.

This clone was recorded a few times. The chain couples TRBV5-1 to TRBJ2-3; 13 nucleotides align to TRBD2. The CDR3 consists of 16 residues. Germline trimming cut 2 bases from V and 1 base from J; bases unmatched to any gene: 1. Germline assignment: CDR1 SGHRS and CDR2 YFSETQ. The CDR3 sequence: CASSLLAGGGTDTQYF. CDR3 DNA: TGCGCCAGCAGCTTACTAGCGGGGGGGGGCACAGATACGCAGTATTTT.

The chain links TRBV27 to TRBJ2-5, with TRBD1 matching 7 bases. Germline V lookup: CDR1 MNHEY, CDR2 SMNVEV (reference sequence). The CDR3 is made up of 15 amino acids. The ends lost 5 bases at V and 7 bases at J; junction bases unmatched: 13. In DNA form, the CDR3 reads TGTGCCAGCAGTCATCGACAGGGTGGTGGGGGGACCCAGTACTTC. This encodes CASSHRQGGGGTQYF.

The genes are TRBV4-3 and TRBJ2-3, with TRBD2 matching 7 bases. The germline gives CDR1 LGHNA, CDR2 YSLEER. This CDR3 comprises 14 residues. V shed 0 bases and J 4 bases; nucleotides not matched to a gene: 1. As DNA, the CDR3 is TGCGCCAGCAGCCAAGATCGGGGGGCAGATACGCAGTATTTT. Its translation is CASSQDRGADTQYF.